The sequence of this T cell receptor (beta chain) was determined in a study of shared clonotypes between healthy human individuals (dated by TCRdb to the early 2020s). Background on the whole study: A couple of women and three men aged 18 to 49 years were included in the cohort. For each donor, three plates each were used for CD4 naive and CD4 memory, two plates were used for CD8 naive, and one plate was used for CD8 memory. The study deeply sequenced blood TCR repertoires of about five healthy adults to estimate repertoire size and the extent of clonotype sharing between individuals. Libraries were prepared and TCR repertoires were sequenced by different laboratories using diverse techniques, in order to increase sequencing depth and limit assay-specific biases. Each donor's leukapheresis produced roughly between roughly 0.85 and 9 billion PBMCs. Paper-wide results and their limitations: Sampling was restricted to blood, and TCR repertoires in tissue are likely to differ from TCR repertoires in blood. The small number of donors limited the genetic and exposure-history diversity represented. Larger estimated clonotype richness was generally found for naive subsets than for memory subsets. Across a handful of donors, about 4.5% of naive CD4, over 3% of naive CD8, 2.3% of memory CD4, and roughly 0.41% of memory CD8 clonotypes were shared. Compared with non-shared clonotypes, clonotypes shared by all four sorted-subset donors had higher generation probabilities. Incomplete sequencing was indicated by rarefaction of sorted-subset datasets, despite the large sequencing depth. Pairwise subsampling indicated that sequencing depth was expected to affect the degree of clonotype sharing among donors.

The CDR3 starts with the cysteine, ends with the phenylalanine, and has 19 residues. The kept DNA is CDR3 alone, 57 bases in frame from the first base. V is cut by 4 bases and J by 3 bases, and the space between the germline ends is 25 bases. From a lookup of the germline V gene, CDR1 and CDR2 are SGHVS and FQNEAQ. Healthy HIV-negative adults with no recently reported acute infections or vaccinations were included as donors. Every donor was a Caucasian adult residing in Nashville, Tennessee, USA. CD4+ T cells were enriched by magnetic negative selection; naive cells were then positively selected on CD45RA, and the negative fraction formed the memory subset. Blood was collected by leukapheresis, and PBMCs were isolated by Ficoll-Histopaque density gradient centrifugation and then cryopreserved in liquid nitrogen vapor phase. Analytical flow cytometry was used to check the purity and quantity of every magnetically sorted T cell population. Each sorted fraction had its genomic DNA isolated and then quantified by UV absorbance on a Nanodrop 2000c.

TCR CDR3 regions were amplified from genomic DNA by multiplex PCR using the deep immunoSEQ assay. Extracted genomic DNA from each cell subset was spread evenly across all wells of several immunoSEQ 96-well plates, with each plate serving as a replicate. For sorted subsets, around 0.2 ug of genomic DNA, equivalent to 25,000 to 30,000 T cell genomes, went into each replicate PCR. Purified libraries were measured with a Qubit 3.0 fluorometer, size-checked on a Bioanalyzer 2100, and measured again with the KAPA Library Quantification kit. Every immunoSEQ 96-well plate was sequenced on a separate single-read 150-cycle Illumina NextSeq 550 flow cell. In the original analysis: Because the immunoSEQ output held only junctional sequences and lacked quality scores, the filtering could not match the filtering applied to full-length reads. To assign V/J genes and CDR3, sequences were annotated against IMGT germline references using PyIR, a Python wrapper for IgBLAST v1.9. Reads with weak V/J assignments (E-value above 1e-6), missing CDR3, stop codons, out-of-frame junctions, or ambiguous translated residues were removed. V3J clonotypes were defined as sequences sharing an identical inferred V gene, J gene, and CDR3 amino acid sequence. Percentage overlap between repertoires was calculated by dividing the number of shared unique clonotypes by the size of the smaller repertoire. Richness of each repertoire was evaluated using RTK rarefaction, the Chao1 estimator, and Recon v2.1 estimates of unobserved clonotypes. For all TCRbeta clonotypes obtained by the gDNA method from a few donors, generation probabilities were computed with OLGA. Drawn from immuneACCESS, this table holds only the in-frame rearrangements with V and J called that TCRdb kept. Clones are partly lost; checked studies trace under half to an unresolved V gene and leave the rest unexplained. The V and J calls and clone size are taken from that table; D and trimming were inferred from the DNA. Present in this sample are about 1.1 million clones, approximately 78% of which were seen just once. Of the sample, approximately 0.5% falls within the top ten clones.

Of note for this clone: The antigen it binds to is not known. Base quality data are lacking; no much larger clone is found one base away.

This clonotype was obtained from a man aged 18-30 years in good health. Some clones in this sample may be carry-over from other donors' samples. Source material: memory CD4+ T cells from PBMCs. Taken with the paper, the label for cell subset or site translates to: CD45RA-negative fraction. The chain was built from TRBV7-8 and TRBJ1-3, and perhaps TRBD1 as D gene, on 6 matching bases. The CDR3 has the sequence CASSSYPSLGAADGNTIYF. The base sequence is TGTGCCAGCAGCTCGTACCCCTCCTTGGGGGCGGCGGATGGAAACACCATATATTTT.